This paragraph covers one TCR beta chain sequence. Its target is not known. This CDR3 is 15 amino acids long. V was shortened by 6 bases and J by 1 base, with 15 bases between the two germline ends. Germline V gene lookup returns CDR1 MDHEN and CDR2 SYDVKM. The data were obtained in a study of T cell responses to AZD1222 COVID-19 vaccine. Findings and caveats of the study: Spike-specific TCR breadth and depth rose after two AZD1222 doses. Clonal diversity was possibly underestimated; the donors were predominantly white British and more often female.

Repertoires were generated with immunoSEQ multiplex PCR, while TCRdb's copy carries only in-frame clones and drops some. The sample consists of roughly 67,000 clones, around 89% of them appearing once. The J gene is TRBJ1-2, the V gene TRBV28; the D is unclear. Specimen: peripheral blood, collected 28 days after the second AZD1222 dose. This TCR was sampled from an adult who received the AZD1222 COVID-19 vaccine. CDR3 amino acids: CASSPPVAVNYGYTF. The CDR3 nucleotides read TGTGCCAGCAGCCCTCCTGTTGCAGTTAACTATGGCTACACCTTC.